These T cell receptor beta chains were read from a single sample in a study of blood T cell repertoires in COVID-19. The protocol was immunoSEQ multiplex PCR, while the TCRdb copy is restricted to in-frame clones and leaves out a portion. The sample yields approximately 49,000 clones, 84% seen once. The sequenced sample was peripheral blood. The receptors come from a man aged 45-65 years with acute or convalescent COVID-19. Both conserved end residues are trimmed from each CDR3.

v_call cdr3_aa
TRBV2 ASSEGQGWRTGELF
TRBV4-1 ASSGPGLTTTRNYGYT
TRBV10-1 ASSDTAGEKLF
TRBV5-1 ASSLPYGGQNTGELF
TRBV6-1 ASTHPGTDHYEQY
TRBV15 ATTIWTSGSSSGANVLT
TRBV4-3 ASSQDGWGRGWDTEAF
TRBV5-1 ASSERGSGANVLT
TRBV14 ASSLGLLNGNTIY
TRBV27 ASSLLTGGSGNSPLH
TRBV11-2 ASSSAGGLEETQY
TRBV3-1/TRBV3-2 ASSQDLLAGVSGANVLT
TRBV5-5 ASSFTGNQPQH
TRBV27 ASSLHSSGTGELF